This TCR beta chain came from a study of OX40 agonist ivuxolimab in advanced cancers. Only in-frame clones appear in the TCRdb table, and some are missing; sequencing was by immunoSEQ multiplex PCR. The sample lists roughly 56,000 clones; more than 75% were seen once. V lost 4 bases to trimming and J lost 0 bases; unmatched junction nucleotides: 14. Germline V gene data show CDR1 as SGHDN and CDR2 as FVKESK. CDR3 size: 19 residues. The table lists this clone with a few counts. Sequenced here: CD4+ or CD8+ T cells sorted from blood, sampled in a trial of the OX40 agonist ivuxolimab. The sequence derives from an adult with an advanced solid tumor such as melanoma, head and neck, liver or kidney cancer. J is TRBJ1-3 and V is TRBV14; 8 bases match TRBD1. This chain's CDR3 is CASSRGYGTGPTSGNTIYF. CDR3 bases: TGTGCCAGCAGCCGAGGCTACGGGACAGGACCTACCTCTGGAAACACCATATATTTT.